Listed here are 2 T cell receptor beta chains from one sample, sequenced in a study of shared clonotypes between healthy human individuals. Libraries were prepared by immunoSEQ multiplex PCR; TCRdb keeps only in-frame clonotypes and omits some of them. Of hundreds of thousands of clones detected, roughly 83% appear once; the ten largest clones hold around 14%. Sequenced material: PBMCs. All receptors derive from a woman aged 40 to 49 in good health. Some clones in this sample may be carry-over from other donors' samples.

This clone was seen once. The chain links TRBV5-6 to TRBJ1-5; D is perhaps TRBD1 (6 bases). The CDR3 length is 13 residues. V was shortened by 5 bases and J by 10 bases, with 16 bases between the two germline ends. The germline V gene encodes CDR1 SGHDT and CDR2 YYEEEE. The CDR3 region is CASSITGKGPQHF. The CDR3 region has the DNA TGTGCCAGCAGTATTACAGGGAAGGGACCCCAGCATTTT.

This chain links TRBV5-6 with TRBJ1-1; no definite D call. The germline V gene encodes CDR1 SGHDT and CDR2 YYEEEE. CDR3 length: 14 amino acids. V lost 0 bases and J lost 5, with 11 bases in between. CDR3 DNA: TGTGCCAGCAGCTTGGGGCAGCGGAGGACTGAAGCTTTCTTT. Translating it yields CASSLGQRRTEAFF.